This T cell receptor beta chain was captured by sequencing in a study of blood T cell repertoires in COVID-19. For the study at large: Samples representing acute and convalescent COVID-19 were sourced from the United States, Italy and Spain. T cells, B-cell-depleted T cells, or PBMCs provided the cDNA or gDNA that served as material.

The V gene's germline CDR1 is SGHVS and CDR2 FQNEAQ. CDR3 length equals 15 residues. V lost 1 base, J lost 3 bases, and 4 bases stayed unmatched. Authors' analysis steps: Reference gene primers were amplified, and this amplification served to estimate nucleated cell counts. Method: immunoSEQ multiplex PCR; TCRdb's copy keeps in-frame clones and lacks some. That table furnishes V, J and clone size, whereas the DNA furnished D and trimming. In the table there are around 220,000 clones, 86% of which are singletons. The chain is built from TRBV7-8 and TRBJ2-7; TRBD1 matches 9 bases. This TCR came from a woman aged 45-60 years with acute or convalescent COVID-19. The sequencing input was peripheral blood. CDR3 sequence (DNA): TGTGCCAGCAGCTTAGTGACAGGGGGTAGCTACGAGCAGTACTTC. It codes for CASSLVTGGSYEQYF.